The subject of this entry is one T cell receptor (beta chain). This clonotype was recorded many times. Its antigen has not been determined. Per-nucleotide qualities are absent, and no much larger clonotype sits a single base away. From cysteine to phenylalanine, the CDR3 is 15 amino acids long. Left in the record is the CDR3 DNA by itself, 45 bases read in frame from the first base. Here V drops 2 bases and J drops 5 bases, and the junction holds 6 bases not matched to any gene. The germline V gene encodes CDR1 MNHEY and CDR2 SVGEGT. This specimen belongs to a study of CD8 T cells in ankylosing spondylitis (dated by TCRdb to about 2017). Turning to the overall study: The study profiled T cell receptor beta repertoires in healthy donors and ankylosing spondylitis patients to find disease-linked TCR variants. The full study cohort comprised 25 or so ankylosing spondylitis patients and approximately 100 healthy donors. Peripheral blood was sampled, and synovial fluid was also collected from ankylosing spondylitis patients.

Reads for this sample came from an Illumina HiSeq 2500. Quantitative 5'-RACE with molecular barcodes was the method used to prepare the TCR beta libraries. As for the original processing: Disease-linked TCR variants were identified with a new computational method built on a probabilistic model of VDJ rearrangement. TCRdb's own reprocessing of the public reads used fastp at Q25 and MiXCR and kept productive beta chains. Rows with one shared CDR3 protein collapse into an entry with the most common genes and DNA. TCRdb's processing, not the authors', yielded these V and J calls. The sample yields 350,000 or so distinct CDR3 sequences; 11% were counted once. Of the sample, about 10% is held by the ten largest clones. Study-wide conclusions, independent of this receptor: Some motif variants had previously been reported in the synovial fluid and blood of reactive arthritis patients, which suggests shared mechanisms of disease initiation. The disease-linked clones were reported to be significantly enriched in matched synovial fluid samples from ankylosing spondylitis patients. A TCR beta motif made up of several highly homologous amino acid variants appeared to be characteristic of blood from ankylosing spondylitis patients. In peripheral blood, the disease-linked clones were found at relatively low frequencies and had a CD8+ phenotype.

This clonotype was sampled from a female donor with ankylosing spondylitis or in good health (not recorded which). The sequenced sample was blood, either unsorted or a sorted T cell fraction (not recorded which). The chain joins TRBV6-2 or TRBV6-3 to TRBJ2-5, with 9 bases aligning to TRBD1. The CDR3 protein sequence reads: CASSYLGQGSETQYF. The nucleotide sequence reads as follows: TGTGCCAGCAGTTACCTGGGACAGGGCAGTGAGACCCAGTACTTC.